This T cell receptor beta chain was recovered during a study of Ad26.COV2.S vaccination and SARS-CoV-2 variants. Study-wide points: Placebo and vaccine recipients had non-spike TCR breadth that was similar.

Noted treatment: roughly 19 received Ad26.COV2.S at low or high dose, single or two shots; about 5 received placebo; per-sample allocation not given. Specimens were obtained on day 63 following the first vaccine or placebo injection. The data were produced by immunoSEQ multiplex PCR, yet TCRdb's version contains in-frame clones alone and is incomplete. The sample shows hundreds of thousands of clones, roughly 90% of them seen only once. This CDR3 region has 15 residues. Germline V gene sequence: CDR1 MNHEY, CDR2 SVGAGI. With 0 bases removed from V and 1 base from J, the gap between germline ends came to 7 bases. A note on this clone: Its antigen remains unidentified.

J is TRBJ1-5 and V is TRBV6-5; TRBD1 is a possible D gene (6 bases). This TCR was sampled from a person aged 18-60 years who received the Ad26.COV2.S COVID-19 vaccine or a placebo. Sequenced material: peripheral blood, taken in a trial of Ad26.COV2.S vaccine versus placebo. CDR3 nucleotide sequence: TGTGCCAGCAGTTACTCCAGGGGAAGCAATCAGCCCCAGCATTTT. Encoded protein: CASSYSRGSNQPQHF.